This T cell receptor (beta chain) was captured by sequencing in a study of OX40 agonist ivuxolimab in advanced cancers. Background on the study: The study enrolled dose-escalation patients with hepatocellular carcinoma, melanoma, renal cell or head and neck cancer. Study conclusions and caveats: Mean expanded clone counts were higher in CD8+ than CD4+ T cells.

CDR3 length: 14 residues. V shed 6 bases and J 2 bases; nucleotides not matched to a gene: 6. Germline CDR1 MNHNY, CDR2 SVGAGI (reference sequence). Systemic immunosuppression or a history of autoimmune disease excluded patients. Libraries were prepared by immunoSEQ multiplex PCR; TCRdb keeps only in-frame clonotypes and omits some of them. In the table there are 70,000 or so clones, 90% of which are singletons. As for this clone: What it binds is unknown.

The chain has TRBV6-6 and TRBJ2-5; TRBD1 aligns across 7 bases. Here the sequenced sample was CD4+ or CD8+ T cells sorted from blood, taken in a trial of the OX40 agonist ivuxolimab. The source of this sequence is an adult with an advanced solid tumor such as melanoma, head and neck, liver or kidney cancer. CDR3 region: CASSPRTGQETQYF. Here the CDR3 DNA reads TGTGCCAGCAGCCCCAGGACAGGACAAGAGACCCAGTACTTC.